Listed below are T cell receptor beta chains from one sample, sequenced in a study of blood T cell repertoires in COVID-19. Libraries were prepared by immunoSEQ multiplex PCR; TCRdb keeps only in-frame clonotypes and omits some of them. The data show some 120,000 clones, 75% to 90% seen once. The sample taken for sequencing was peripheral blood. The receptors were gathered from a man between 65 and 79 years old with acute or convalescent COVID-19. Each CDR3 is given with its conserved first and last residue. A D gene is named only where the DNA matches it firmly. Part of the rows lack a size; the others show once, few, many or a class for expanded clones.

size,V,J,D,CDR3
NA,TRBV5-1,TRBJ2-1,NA,CASSLVPGDYNEQFF
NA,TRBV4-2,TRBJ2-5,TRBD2,CASSQDFSGGAETQYF
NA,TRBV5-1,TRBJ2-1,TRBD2,CASCIGTSGGYEQFF
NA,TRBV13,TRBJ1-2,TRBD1,CASSPTGGAFSGYTF
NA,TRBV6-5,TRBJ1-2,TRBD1,CASSVEQGANYGYTF
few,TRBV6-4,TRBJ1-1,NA,CASSVNNGVTEAFF
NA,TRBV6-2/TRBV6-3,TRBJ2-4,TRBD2,CASSDTGLALVIQYF
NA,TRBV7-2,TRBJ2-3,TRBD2,CASSPGPRAGGTDTQYF
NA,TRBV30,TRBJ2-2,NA,CAWSQSDRDTGELFF
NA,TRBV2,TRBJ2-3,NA,CASSVRGTSTDTQYF
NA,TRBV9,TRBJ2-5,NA,CASSKQFQETQYF
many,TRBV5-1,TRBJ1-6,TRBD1,CASSLGGTGYNSPLHF
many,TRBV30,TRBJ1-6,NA,CAYTRGSASPLHF
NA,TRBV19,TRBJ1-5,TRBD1,CASSPGTARNQPQHF
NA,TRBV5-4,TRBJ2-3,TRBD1,CASSLGTGSNTDTQYF
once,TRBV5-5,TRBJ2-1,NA,CASSRDMSSYNEQFF
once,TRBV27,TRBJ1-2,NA,CASSSRVLNGYTF
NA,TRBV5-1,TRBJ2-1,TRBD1,CASSFGTGGPYNEQFF
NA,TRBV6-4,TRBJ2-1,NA,CASSGARGGYNEQFF
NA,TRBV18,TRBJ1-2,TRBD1,CASSPDRVYGYTF
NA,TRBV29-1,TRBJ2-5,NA,CSAVNQETQYF
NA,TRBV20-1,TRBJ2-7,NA,CSARTGYEQYF
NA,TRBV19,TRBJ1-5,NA,CASRTDSQANQPQHF
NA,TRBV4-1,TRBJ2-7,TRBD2,CASSRSGEGYEQYF
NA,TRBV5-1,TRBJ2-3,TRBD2,CASSLEFRGGVTDTQYF
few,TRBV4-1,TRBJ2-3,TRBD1,CASSQEGTGGDTQYF
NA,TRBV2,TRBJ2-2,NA,CASSVGLANTGELFF